In its sample, the clone carrying this TCR beta chain was seen many times. Its cognate antigen is unknown. This record belongs to a study of response to subunit inactivated influenza vaccine. Findings and caveats of the study: That few new T cells are recruited by each seasonal influenza vaccination was the authors' suggestion.

TCRdb re-analysed the RT-PCR reads in MiXCR, keeping a single row per CDR3 protein. Altogether about 170,000 distinct CDR3 sequences are present, 9.5% to 15% being singletons, with the ten largest covering around 32%. This CDR3 comprises 11 residues. The germline V and J ends were trimmed by 5 bases and 6 bases, with 4 bases remaining between them. The same sample was also studied in work on T cells expressing NK-cell markers. That paper states: TCR beta cDNA was generated via 5'RACE template switching incorporating UMIs. In sorted CD3+CD56+NKG2C+, CD3+CD56+NKG2C- and CD3+CD56-NKG2C+ T cells, TCR beta repertoires were obtained. For a handful of donors, these clonotypes were likewise the leading ones in the CD3+CD56-NKG2C+ fraction.

The clonotype originates from a middle-aged man who received an inactivated influenza vaccine. This sample comprised CD8+ T cells sorted from PBMCs, obtained 11 to 12 days after vaccination. V and J are TRBV12-3 or TRBV12-4 and TRBJ2-2; D unclear. CDR3 protein: CASSKAGELFF. CDR3 sequence (DNA): TGTGCCAGCAGTAAGGCCGGGGAGCTGTTTTTT.